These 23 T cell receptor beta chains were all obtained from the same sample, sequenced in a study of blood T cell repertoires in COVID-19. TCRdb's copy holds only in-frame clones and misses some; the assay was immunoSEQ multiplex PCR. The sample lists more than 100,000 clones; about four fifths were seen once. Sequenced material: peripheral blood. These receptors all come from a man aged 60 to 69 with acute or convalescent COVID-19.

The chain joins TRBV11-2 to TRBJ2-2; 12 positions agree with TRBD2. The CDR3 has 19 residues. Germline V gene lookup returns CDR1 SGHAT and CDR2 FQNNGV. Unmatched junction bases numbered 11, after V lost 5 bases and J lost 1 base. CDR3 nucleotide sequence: TGTGCCAGCAGCCAAGTAGTCCTAGCGGGAGGGCGGAACACCGGGGAGCTGTTTTTT. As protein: CASSQVVLAGGRNTGELFF.

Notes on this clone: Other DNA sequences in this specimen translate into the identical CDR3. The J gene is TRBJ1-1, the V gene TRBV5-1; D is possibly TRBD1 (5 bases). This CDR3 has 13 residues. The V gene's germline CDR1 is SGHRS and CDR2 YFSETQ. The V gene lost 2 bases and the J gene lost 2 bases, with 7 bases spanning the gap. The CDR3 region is CASSLQANTEAFF. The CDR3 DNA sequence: TGCGCCAGCAGCTTACAGGCCAACACTGAAGCTTTCTTT.

The CDR3 loop reads CATSDPIAGAGNEQFF. CDR3 bases: TGTGCCACCAGTGATCCAATAGCGGGAGCGGGCAATGAGCAGTTCTTC. The chain uses TRBV24-1 and TRBJ2-1; 9 nucleotides align to TRBD2. The CDR3 is 16 residues long. The V and J ends lost 3 bases and 6 bases, in that order; junction bases with no gene match: 8. Per germline, CDR1 KGHDR and CDR2 SFDVKD.

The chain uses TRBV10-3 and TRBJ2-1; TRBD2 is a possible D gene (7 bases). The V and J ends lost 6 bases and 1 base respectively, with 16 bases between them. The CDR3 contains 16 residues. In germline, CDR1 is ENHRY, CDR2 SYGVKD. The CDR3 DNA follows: TGTGCCATCAGCCCCGGGGGGCGGGGGTCCTACAATGAGCAGTTCTTC. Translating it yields CAISPGGRGSYNEQFF.

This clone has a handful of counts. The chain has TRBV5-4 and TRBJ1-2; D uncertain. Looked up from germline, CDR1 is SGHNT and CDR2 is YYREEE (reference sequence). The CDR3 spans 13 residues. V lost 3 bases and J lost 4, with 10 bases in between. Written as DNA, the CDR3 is TGTGCCAGCAGCTCTATAGGAGTCTATGGCTACACCTTC. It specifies CASSSIGVYGYTF.

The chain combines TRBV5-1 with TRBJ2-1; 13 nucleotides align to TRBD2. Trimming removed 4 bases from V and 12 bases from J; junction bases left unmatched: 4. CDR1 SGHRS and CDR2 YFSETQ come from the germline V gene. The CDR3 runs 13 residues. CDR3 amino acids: CASSGTSGTLQFF. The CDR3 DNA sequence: TGCGCCAGCAGCGGGACTAGCGGGACCCTGCAGTTCTTC.

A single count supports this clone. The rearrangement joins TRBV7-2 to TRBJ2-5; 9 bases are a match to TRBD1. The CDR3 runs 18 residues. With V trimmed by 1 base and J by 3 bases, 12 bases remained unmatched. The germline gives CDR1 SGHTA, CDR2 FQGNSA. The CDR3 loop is CASSLVGGQGRWEETQYF. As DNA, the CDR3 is TGTGCCAGCAGCTTAGTAGGGGGACAGGGAAGATGGGAAGAGACCCAGTACTTC.

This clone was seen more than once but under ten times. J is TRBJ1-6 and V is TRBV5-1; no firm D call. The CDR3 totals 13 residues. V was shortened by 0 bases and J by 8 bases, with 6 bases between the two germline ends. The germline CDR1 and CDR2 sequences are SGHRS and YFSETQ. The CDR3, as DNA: TGCGCCAGCAGCTTGGAGGCGGATTCACCCCTCCACTTT. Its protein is CASSLEADSPLHF.

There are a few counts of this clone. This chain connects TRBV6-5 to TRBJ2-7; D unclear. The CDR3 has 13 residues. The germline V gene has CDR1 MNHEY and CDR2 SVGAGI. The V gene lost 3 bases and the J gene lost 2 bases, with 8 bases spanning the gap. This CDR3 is CASSYRSPYEQYF. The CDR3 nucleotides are TGTGCCAGCAGTTATCGAAGCCCCTACGAGCAGTACTTC.

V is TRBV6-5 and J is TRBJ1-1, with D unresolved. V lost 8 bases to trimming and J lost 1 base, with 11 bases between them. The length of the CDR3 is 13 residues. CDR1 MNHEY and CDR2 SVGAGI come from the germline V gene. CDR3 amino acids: CASSTVWNTEAFF. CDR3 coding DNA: TGTGCCAGCTCCACTGTCTGGAACACTGAAGCTTTCTTT.

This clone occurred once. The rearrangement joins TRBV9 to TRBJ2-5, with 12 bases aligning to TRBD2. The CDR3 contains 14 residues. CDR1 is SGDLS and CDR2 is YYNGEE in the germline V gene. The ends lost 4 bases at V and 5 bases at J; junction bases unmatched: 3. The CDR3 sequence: CASSSGTSGETQYF. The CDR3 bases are TGTGCCAGCAGCTCCGGGACTAGCGGGGAGACCCAGTACTTC.

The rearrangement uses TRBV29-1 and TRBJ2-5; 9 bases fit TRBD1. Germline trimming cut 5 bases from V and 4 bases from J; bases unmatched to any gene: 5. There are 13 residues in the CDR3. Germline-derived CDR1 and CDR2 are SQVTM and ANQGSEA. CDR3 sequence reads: CSVLDRGGETQYF. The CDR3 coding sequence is TGCAGCGTTCTCGACAGGGGGGGAGAGACCCAGTACTTC.

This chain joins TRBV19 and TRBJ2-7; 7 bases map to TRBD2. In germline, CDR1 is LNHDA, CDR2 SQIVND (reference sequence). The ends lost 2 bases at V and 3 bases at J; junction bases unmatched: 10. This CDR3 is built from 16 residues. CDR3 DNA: TGTGCCAGTAGTATATTAAGCGGGACTACTATCTACGAGCAGTACTTC. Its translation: CASSILSGTTIYEQYF.

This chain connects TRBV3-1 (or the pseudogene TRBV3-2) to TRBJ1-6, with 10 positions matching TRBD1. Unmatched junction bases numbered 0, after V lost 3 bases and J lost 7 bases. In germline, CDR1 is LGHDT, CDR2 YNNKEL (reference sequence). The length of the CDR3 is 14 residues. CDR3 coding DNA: TGTGCCAGCAGCCAGGGACAGGGGAATTCACCCCTCCACTTT. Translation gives CASSQGQGNSPLHF.

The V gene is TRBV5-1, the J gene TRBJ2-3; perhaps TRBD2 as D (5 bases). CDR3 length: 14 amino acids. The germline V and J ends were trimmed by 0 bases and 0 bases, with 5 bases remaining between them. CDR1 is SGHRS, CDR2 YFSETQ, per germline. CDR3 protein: CASSLGESTDTQYF. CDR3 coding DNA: TGCGCCAGCAGCTTGGGGGAGAGCACAGATACGCAGTATTTT.

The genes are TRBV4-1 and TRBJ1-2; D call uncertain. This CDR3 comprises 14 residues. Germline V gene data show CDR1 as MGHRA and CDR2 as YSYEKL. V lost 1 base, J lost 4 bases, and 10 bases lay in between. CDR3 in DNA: TGCGCCAGCAGCCAAGTCGGGAAAATCTATGGCTACACCTTC. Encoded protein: CASSQVGKIYGYTF.

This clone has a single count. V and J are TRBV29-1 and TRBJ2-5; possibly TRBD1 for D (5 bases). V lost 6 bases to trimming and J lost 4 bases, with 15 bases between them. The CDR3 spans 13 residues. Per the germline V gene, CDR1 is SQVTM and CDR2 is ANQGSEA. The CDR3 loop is CSVRVQGGETQYF. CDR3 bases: TGCAGCGTGAGAGTCCAGGGCGGAGAGACCCAGTACTTC. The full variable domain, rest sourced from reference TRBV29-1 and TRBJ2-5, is SAVISQKPSRDICQRGTSLTIQCQVDSQVTMMFWYRQQPGQSLTLIATANQGSEATYESGFVIDKFPISRPNLTFSTLTVSNMSPEDSSIYLCSVRVQGGETQYFGPGTRLLVL.

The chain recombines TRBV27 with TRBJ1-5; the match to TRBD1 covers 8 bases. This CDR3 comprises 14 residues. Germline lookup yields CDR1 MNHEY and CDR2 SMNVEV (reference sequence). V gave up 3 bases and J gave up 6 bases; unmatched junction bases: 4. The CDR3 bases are TGTGCCAGCAGTTTGAGACAGGGGCGTCAGCCCCAGCATTTT. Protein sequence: CASSLRQGRQPQHF.

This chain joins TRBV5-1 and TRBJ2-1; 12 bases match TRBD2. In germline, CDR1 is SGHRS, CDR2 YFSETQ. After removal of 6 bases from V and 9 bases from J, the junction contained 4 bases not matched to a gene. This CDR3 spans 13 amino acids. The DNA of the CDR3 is TGCGCCAGCACCCGACTAGCGGGAGCTGAGCAGTTCTTC. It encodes CASTRLAGAEQFF.

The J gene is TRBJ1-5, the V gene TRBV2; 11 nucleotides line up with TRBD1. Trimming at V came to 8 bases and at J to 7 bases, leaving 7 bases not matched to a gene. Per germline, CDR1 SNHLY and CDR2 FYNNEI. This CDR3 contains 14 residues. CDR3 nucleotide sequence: TGTGCCAGCGGTGGGACAGGGGGGAGACAGCCCCAGCATTTT. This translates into CASGGTGGRQPQHF.

CDR3 residues: CSVFEYTTDTQYF. The CDR3 DNA reads as TGCAGCGTTTTCGAATATACTACAGATACGCAGTATTTT. This chain links TRBV29-1 with TRBJ2-3; no clear D gene. Trimming cost V 5 bases and J 3 bases, with 12 bases left between them. The germline V gene encodes CDR1 SQVTM and CDR2 ANQGSEA. The CDR3 covers 13 residues.

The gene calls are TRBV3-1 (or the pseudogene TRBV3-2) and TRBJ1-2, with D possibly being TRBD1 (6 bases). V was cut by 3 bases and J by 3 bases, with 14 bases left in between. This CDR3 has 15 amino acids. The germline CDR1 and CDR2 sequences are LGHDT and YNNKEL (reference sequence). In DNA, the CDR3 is TGTGCCAGCAGCCATCTGTCCAGGGGTGACTATGGCTACACCTTC. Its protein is CASSHLSRGDYGYTF.

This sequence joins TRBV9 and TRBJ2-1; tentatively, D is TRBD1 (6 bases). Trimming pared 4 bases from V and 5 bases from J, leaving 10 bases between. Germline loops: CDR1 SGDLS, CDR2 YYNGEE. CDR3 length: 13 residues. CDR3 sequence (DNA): TGTGCCAGCAGCCCCCGACAGGACAATGAGCAGTTCTTC. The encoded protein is CASSPRQDNEQFF.